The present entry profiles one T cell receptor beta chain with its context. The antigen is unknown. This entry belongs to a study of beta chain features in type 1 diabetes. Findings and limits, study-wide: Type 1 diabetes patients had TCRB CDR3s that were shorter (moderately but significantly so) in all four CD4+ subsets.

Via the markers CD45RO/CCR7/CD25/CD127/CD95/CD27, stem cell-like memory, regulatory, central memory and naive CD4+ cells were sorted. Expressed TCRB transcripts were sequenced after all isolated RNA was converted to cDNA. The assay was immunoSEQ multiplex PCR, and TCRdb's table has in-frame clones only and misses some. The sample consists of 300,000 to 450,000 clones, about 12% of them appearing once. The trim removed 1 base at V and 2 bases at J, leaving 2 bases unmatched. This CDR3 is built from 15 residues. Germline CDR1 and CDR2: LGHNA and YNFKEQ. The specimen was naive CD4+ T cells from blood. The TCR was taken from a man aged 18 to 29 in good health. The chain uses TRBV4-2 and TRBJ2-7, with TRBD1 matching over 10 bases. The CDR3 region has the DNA TGTGCCAGCAGCCAAGGGACAGGGGGTCCCTACGAGCAGTACTTC. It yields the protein CASSQGTGGPYEQYF.